One sample yielded the 16 T cell receptor beta chains listed below, sequenced in a study of identical twins. A single record per CDR3 protein comes from TCRdb applying MiXCR to the 5' RACE reads. Of a few hundred thousand distinct CDR3 sequences in the sample, about 8.9% were seen once. The same data also went into a second study, on yellow fever vaccine responses in identical twins.

The sample comprised CD8+ T cells sorted from blood. All receptors derive from a woman between 18 and 29 years old in good health.

Ten or more counts support this clonotype. The chain uses TRBV12-3 or TRBV12-4 and TRBJ1-1, with a tentative D call TRBD1 (6 bases). Trimming stripped 4 bases from V and 6 bases from J, with 12 bases between. This CDR3 spans 13 amino acids. The CDR3 nucleotides are TGTGCCAGCAGTTACAGGGCCCCCCCTGAAGCTTTCTTT. Its translation is CASSYRAPPEAFF.

This clonotype was recorded a few times. The genes are TRBV6-4 and TRBJ2-7; D is undetermined. Germline-derived CDR1 and CDR2 are MRHNA and SNTAGT. V was shortened by 5 bases and J by 7 bases, with 21 bases between the two germline ends. This CDR3 has 15 residues. The CDR3 sequence: CASSISRREKQEQYF. The CDR3 nucleotides are TGTGCCAGCAGTATAAGTCGTCGCGAGAAACAGGAGCAGTACTTC.

In its sample, this clonotype was seen many times. This chain joins TRBV5-6 and TRBJ2-1; 9 positions agree with TRBD2. The CDR3 extends over 17 amino acids. Germline V lookup: CDR1 SGHDT, CDR2 YYEEEE. Germline trimming cut 0 bases from V and 5 bases from J; bases unmatched to any gene: 9. The CDR3 spells CASSLGPASGVNNEQFF. DNA for the CDR3: TGTGCCAGCAGCTTGGGCCCCGCTAGCGGGGTAAACAATGAGCAGTTCTTC.

V gene TRBV20-1 combines with J gene TRBJ2-2; D may be TRBD2 (6 bases). Per germline, CDR1 DFQATT and CDR2 SNEGSKA (reference sequence). The CDR3 has 17 amino acids. With 0 bases removed from V and 4 bases from J, the gap between germline ends came to 18 bases. The DNA for the CDR3 is TGCAGTGCTAGAGATCGTGCGGCTAGCGCAGGCACCGGGGAGCTGTTTTTT. This translates into CSARDRAASAGTGELFF.

With regard to this clonotype: A much larger clone differs from this one at a single base, so this may be a read error. The chain is built from TRBV12-3 or TRBV12-4 and TRBJ2-5; D not resolved. The V end was cut by 6 bases, the J end by 1 base, with 6 bases between. CDR3 length equals 12 residues. The CDR3: CASRGFQETQYF. Written as DNA, the CDR3 is TGTGCCAGCAGGGGGTTCCAAGAGACCCAGTACTTC.

This clonotype was found many times. The CDR3, as DNA: TGTGCCAGCAGTTTACACTATGGGGACACTGAAGCTTTCTTT. The encoded protein is CASSLHYGDTEAFF. The genes are TRBV27 and TRBJ1-1; D is ambiguous. Germline V lookup: CDR1 MNHEY, CDR2 SMNVEV (reference sequence). There are 14 residues in the CDR3. Deletions cut 2 bases from V and 3 bases from J, with 10 bases between.

The chain employs TRBV29-1 and TRBJ2-7; D is ambiguous. There are 12 residues in the CDR3. With 4 bases removed from V and 2 bases from J, the gap between germline ends came to 9 bases. Germline loops: CDR1 SQVTM, CDR2 ANQGSEA. The CDR3: CSVVGQAYEQYF. CDR3 nucleotide sequence: TGCAGCGTTGTTGGGCAAGCCTACGAGCAGTACTTC.

This chain links TRBV20-1 with TRBJ2-7; no definite D call. Trimming removed 0 bases from V and 2 bases from J, with 8 bases in between. This CDR3 is built from 13 residues. Germline V CDR1 and CDR2: DFQATT, SNEGSKA (reference sequence). The DNA of the CDR3 is TGCAGTGCTAGAGATGCTGAAACCTACGAGCAGTACTTC. It translates to CSARDAETYEQYF.

This clonotype was seen many times. The chain couples TRBV20-1 to TRBJ2-1, with unresolved D. Germline CDR1 reads DFQATT; CDR2 reads SNEGSKA (reference sequence). CDR3 length: 15 residues. Trimming took 5 bases from V and 8 from J, leaving 22 bases between them. CDR3 coding DNA: TGCAGTGCTGCCCCCAATGGCGCCTCATGGGATGAGCAGTTCTTC. It translates to CSAAPNGASWDEQFF.

This rearrangement joins TRBV5-4 to TRBJ2-7; 11 nucleotides match TRBD1. CDR1 SGHNT and CDR2 YYREEE come from the germline V gene (reference sequence). J was trimmed by 7 bases and V by 4 bases; bases with no gene match: 10. The CDR3 covers 15 residues. The CDR3 loop is CASSLPGQGEGEQYF. The DNA of the CDR3 is TGTGCCAGCAGCCTACCGGGACAGGGGGAAGGGGAGCAGTACTTC.

This chain links TRBV7-8 with TRBJ2-3; a possible D gene is TRBD2 (7 bases). V lost 5 bases and J 1 base, leaving 19 bases between the germline ends. Germline V gene lookup returns CDR1 SGHVS and CDR2 FQNEAQ. The CDR3 is 17 residues long. The CDR3 is CASSLYLQGGRTDTQYF. The CDR3, as DNA: TGTGCCAGCAGCCTATACCTACAGGGAGGGCGCACAGATACGCAGTATTTT.

This clonotype was counted only a few times. For the CDR3, the DNA is TGTGCCAGCAGTTCGATTCTAGGGGGCTTAAACACCGGGGAGCTGTTTTTT. This encodes CASSSILGGLNTGELFF. The chain couples TRBV28 to TRBJ2-2; 7 bases line up with TRBD1. The CDR3 loop spans 17 amino acids. J was trimmed by 2 bases and V by 4 bases; bases with no gene match: 10. Germline V gene lookup returns CDR1 MDHEN and CDR2 SYDVKM.

This clonotype has a handful of counts. This chain uses TRBV4-3 with TRBJ2-6, with D unclear. Trimming shortened V by 5 bases and J by 0 bases, and 11 bases separated the two germline ends. CDR3 length equals 16 residues. Looked up from germline, CDR1 is LGHNA and CDR2 is YSLEER. The CDR3 reads CASSDGPISGANVLTF. The CDR3 DNA follows: TGCGCCAGCAGCGATGGACCCATCTCTGGGGCCAACGTCCTGACTTTC.

The chain recombines TRBV7-9 with TRBJ2-7; a weak D match, TRBD2 (6 bases). V lost 5 bases, J lost 4 bases, and 15 bases lay in between. Germline assignment: CDR1 SEHNR and CDR2 FQNEAQ (reference sequence). The CDR3 covers 14 residues. CDR3 in amino acids: CASSGTVRDYEQYF. The CDR3 nucleotides are TGTGCCAGCAGCGGCACTGTGCGGGATTACGAGCAGTACTTC.

This clonotype was seen repeatedly, ten times or more. The chain has TRBV7-9 and TRBJ2-7; perhaps TRBD1 as D (5 bases). CDR3 length: 13 amino acids. Trimming took 5 bases from V and 4 from J, leaving 12 bases between them. Germline CDR1 is SEHNR and CDR2 is FQNEAQ (reference sequence). CDR3 residues: CASSLLTAYEQYF. The CDR3 DNA reads as TGTGCCAGCAGCCTTTTGACAGCTTACGAGCAGTACTTC.

This clonotype was found a few times. The CDR3 is CASSPFAYEQYF. Here the CDR3 DNA reads TGTGCCAGCAGCCCCTTCGCCTACGAGCAGTACTTC. The genes are TRBV28 and TRBJ2-7; D is ambiguous. This CDR3 spans 12 amino acids. V was trimmed by 6 bases and J by 2 bases, leaving 8 bases between them. The germline V gene encodes CDR1 MDHEN and CDR2 SYDVKM.